This T cell receptor beta chain appears in the sequencing data of a study of graft-versus-host responses after intestinal transplantation (dated by TCRdb to about 2021). At the level of the whole study: The transplants that recipients received were multivisceral, liver-intestinal, or isolated intestinal. The cohort enrolled about two dozen intestinal transplant recipients, one of whom was a retransplant, and a few patients without pretransplant specimens were excluded. Anti-thymocyte globulin induction was given to all recipients, followed by maintenance tacrolimus and steroids for two to four years. To identify alloreactive clones, pre-transplant mixed lymphocyte reaction products were sequenced and then compared with unstimulated pre-transplant donor and recipient T cells. Bulk TCR-beta CDR3 sequencing was used to track graft-versus-host and host-versus-graft alloreactive T cell clones in the graft, circulation and bone marrow after intestinal transplantation. Instead of going to the commercial service, samples from a few later patients were sequenced in-house on an Illumina MiSeq and processed with MiXCR. Donor T cell macrochimerism was defined as a peak of at least 4% donor T cells among recipient peripheral blood mononuclear cells.

Via the germline V gene, CDR1 is MDHEN and CDR2 SYDVKM. Spanning cysteine to phenylalanine, the CDR3 consists of 15 amino acids. Of the read, only the CDR3 DNA is kept; its 45 bases are in frame from base 1. The junction shows trimming of 3 bases on V and 1 base on J, plus 12 bases between the germline ends. With respect to this clone: This receptor's antigen is unknown. No base quality information exists; no much larger clone differs at one position.

Points the paper makes about the study in general: Conclusions were limited by the relatively low number and heterogeneity of intestinal transplant patients. GvH clones were found in recipient bone marrow, and some of the GvH clones appeared earlier in ileal mucosa or blood, which is consistent with an intestinal mucosal origin. In the allografts of patients with donor T cell macrochimerism, GvH to HvG T cell clonal ratios were high. Peak levels of circulating GvH clones were associated with declines in HvG clones early after transplant.

Libraries were made using the immunoSEQ multiplex PCR assay. For most patients, high-throughput TCR-beta CDR3 sequencing of genomic DNA was performed by Adaptive Biotechnologies. The original pipeline was this. Adaptive's ImmunoSEQ software was the source of the TCR sequencing data for roughly 19 patients, while a few other patients were processed with MiXCR and VDJtools. CDR3 nucleotide sequences shared by donor and recipient were removed because the origin of these sequences could not be assigned. To be classed as alloreactive, a clone needed at least 2-fold expansion over unstimulated cells and a minimum CFSE-low frequency of 0.002% (template counts) or 0.001% (read counts). Mappable clones were those detected in sequenced pre-transplant spleen, lymph node, or MLR CFSE-low populations of the donor or recipient. Cumulative frequency of alloreactive clones was calculated as a percentage of all sequences weighted by copy number. TCRdb re-hosts the immuneACCESS table, in-frame sequences only. Its copies lack some clones; in the studies checked, an unresolved V gene accounts for under half of them, and the cause for the rest is not known. The V and J calls and clone size are taken from that table; D and trimming were inferred from the DNA. This sample comprises roughly 99,000 clones, more than 75% of them detected only once. 1.4% to 1.5% of the sample rests with the top ten.

Blood samples were collected up to 4 times in the first month after transplant and then at least monthly when available. The starting material was PBMCs, obtained 255 days after intestinal transplant. The chain links TRBV28 with TRBJ2-5; no D gene can be assigned with confidence. The clonotype originates from a human patient who received an intestinal transplant, so some T cells may come from the graft donor. The DNA is TGTGCCAGCAGTTTCAATTGGGCAGTCCAAGAGACCCAGTACTTC. Translated, this is CASSFNWAVQETQYF.